This TCR beta chain was recorded in a study of shared clonotypes between healthy human individuals. Study results and limitations: Apart from blood, nothing was sampled; tissue repertoires likely differ. The study found 4.5% to 5% of naive CD4 clonotypes shared across several donors.

CD8 cells regarded as naive lacked CD45RO, were positively chosen for CCR7, and omitted terminally differentiated effector memory CD45RA+ cells. Note on this clone: The target antigen is unknown.

This CDR3 spans 13 amino acids. With 8 bases removed from V and 4 bases from J, the gap between germline ends came to 13 bases. Germline V gene data show CDR1 as MDHEN and CDR2 as SYDVKM. Method: immunoSEQ multiplex PCR; TCRdb's copy keeps in-frame clones and lacks some. Of over 2,000,000 clones listed, 80% to 95% are singletons. The chain uses TRBV28 and TRBJ2-3; D possibly corresponds to TRBD2 (5 bases). This clonotype originated in a man younger than 35 in good health. Some clones in this sample may be carry-over from other donors' samples. Material: naive CD8+ T cells from PBMCs. CDR3 sequence (DNA): TGTGCCAGCGAATTAGAGGGCGCAGATACGCAGTATTTT. It yields the protein CASELEGADTQYF.